This TCR beta chain was sequenced in a study of neurological immune-mediated disorders. The sample holds many counts of this clonotype. TCRdb re-called the 5' RACE reads through MiXCR, storing one row per CDR3 protein. Among about 120,000 distinct CDR3 sequences listed, more than 2.5% were seen once. This CDR3 has 14 amino acids. The germline V gene has CDR1 SGHVS and CDR2 FNYEAQ. With 8 bases removed from V and 5 bases from J, the gap between germline ends came to 18 bases. This receptor was taken from a woman younger than 45 with multiple sclerosis. The sequenced sample was PBMCs. The V call is TRBV7-6, the J call TRBJ2-5; D assignment may be TRBD1 or TRBD2 (6 bases each). CDR3 DNA: TGTGCCAGCGTCCAACTGGGGGGCTGGGAGACCCAGTACTTC. It yields the protein CASVQLGGWETQYF.